This T cell receptor (beta chain) was sequenced during a study of blood T cell repertoires in COVID-19. CDR1 and CDR2 (germline): MGHDK, SYGVNS. The CDR3 spans 13 residues. Trimming at V came to 9 bases and at J to 3 bases, leaving 7 bases not matched to a gene. Per the study methods: How many nucleated cells were present was estimated from reference gene primer amplification. Some clones are missing from TCRdb's copy, which holds only in-frame ones; the method was immunoSEQ multiplex PCR. That table gives V, J and clone size, and the DNA gave D and trimming. This table has over 200,000 clones, over 80% appearing once.

The sequence was collected from a woman aged 30 to 39 who had been exposed to COVID-19. Source material: PBMCs or T cells enriched from blood (not recorded which). This rearrangement joins TRBV25-1 to TRBJ1-2, with 7 bases lining up with TRBD1. The CDR3 protein is CASIDRVDYGYTF. CDR3 nucleotides: TGTGCCAGTATCGACAGGGTCGACTATGGCTACACCTTC.